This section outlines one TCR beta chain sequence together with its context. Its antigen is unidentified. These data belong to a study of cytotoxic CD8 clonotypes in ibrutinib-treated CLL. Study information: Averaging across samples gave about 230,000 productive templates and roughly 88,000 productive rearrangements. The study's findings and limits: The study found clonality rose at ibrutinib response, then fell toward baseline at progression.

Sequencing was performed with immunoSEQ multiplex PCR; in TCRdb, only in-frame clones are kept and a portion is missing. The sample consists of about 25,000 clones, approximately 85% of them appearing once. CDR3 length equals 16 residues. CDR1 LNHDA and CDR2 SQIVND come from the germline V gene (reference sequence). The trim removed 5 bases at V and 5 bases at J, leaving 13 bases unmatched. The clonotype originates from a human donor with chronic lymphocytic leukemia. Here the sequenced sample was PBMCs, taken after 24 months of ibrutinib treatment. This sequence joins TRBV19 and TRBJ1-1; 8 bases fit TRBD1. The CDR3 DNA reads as TGTGCCAGTAGTGTTACAGGCCCCGGGACAGGAACTGAAGCTTTCTTT. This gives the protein CASSVTGPGTGTEAFF. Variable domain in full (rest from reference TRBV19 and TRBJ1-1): DGGITQSPKYLFRKEGQNVTLSCEQNLNHDAMYWYRQDPGQGLRLIYYSQIVNDFQKGDIAEGYSVSREKKESFPLTVTSAQKNPTAFYLCASSVTGPGTGTEAFFGQGTRLTVV.